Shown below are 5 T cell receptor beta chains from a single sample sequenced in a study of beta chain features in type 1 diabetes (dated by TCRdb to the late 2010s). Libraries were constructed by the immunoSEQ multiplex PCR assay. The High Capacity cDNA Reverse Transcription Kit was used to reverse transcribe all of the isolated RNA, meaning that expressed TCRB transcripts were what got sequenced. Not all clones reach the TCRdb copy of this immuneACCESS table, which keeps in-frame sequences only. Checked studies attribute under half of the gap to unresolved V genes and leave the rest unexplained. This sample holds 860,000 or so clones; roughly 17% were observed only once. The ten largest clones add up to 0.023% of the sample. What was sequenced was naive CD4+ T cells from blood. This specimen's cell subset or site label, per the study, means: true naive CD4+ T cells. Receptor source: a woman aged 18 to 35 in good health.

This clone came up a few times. The CDR3 reads CASSLRELAGLVDTQYF. The DNA of the CDR3 is TGTGCCAGCAGCTTAAGAGAACTAGCGGGTTTGGTAGATACGCAGTATTTT. V and J are TRBV7-9 and TRBJ2-3; 9 positions agree with TRBD2. This CDR3 has 17 amino acids. The germline CDR1 and CDR2 sequences are SEHNR and FQNEAQ (reference sequence). With 2 bases clipped from V and 5 bases from J, the junction kept 11 bases outside the gene matches.

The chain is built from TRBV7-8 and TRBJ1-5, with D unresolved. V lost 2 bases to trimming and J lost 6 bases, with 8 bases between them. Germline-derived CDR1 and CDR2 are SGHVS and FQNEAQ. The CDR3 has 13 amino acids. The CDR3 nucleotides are TGTGCCAGCAGCTTAACATTTTTTCAGCCCCAGCATTTT. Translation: CASSLTFFQPQHF. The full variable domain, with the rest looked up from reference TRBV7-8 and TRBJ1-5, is GAGVSQSPRYKVAKRGQDVALRCDPISGHVSLFWYQQALGQGPEFLTYFQNEAQLDKSGLPSDRFFAERPEGSVSTLKIQRTQQEDSAVYLCASSLTFFQPQHFGDGTRLSIL.

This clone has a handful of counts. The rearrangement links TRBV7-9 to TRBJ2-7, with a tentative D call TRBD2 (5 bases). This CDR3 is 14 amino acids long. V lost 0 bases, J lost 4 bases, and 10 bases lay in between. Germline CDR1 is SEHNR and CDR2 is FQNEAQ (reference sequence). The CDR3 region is CASSLAAGRYEQYF. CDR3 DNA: TGTGCCAGCAGCTTAGCCGCGGGTCGGTACGAGCAGTACTTC.

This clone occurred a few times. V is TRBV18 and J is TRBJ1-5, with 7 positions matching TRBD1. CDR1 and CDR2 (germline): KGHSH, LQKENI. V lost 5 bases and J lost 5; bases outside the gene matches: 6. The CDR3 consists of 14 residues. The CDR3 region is CASSGSTGDQPQHF. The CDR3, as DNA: TGTGCCAGCTCAGGATCTACAGGGGATCAGCCCCAGCATTTT.

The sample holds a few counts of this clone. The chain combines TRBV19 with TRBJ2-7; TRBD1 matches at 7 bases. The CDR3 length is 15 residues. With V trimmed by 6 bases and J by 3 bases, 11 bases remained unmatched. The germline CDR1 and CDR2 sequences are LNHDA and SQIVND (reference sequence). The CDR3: CASRNRTGGFYEQYF. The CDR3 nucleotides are TGTGCCAGTAGAAACCGGACAGGAGGTTTCTACGAGCAGTACTTC.